This TCR beta chain stems from a study of blood T cell repertoires in COVID-19. In the study overall: In each case, the material was cDNA or gDNA derived from T cells, B-cell-depleted T cells, or PBMCs.

This clone was recorded only once. This CDR3 contains 19 residues. CDR1 and CDR2 from the germline V gene are MGHRA and YSYEKL. V lost 0 bases to trimming and J lost 4 bases, with 21 bases between them. Per the authors' pipeline: Quantification of nucleated cells was approximated via reference gene primer amplification. This table comes from immunoSEQ multiplex PCR, and its TCRdb copy is limited to in-frame clones, with some not included. V, J and clone size are those of that table, while D and trimming were read from the DNA. The sample has some 270,000 clones, roughly 90% seen once. Sequenced sample: PBMCs or T cells enriched from blood (not recorded which). The clonotype was recovered from a woman in her fifties or sixties who had recovered from COVID-19. The chain couples TRBV4-1 to TRBJ1-4; D unclear. CDR3 sequence: CASSQDEVNRGGNNEKLFF. As DNA, the CDR3 is TGCGCCAGCAGCCAAGATGAAGTGAATCGGGGAGGAAATAATGAAAAACTGTTTTTT.